One sample yielded the 28 T cell receptor beta chains listed below, sequenced in a study of OX40 agonist ivuxolimab in advanced cancers. Measured with immunoSEQ multiplex PCR; TCRdb has only the in-frame clones, and not every one. The repertoire includes 40,000 to 55,000 clones, roughly 84% of them detected once, and 20% to 25% sits in the top ten. This sample comprised CD4+ or CD8+ T cells sorted from blood, obtained in a trial of the OX40 agonist ivuxolimab. The receptors were sampled from an adult with an advanced solid tumor such as melanoma, head and neck, liver or kidney cancer.

The chain uses TRBV5-6 and TRBJ1-3; D remains unclear. Looked up from germline, CDR1 is SGHDT and CDR2 is YYEEEE. Deletions cut 0 bases from V and 4 bases from J, with 8 bases between. CDR3 length: 14 residues. The CDR3: CASSLGGTGNTIYF. The CDR3 DNA is TGTGCCAGCAGCTTGGGAGGTACCGGAAACACCATATATTTT.

The chain joins TRBV5-6 to TRBJ2-7; D gene unclear. V lost 2 bases and J lost 3, with 9 bases in between. Looked up from germline, CDR1 is SGHDT and CDR2 is YYEEEE. CDR3 length: 13 residues. CDR3 DNA sequence: TGTGCCAGCAGCTTAGAAGCGAACTACGAGCAGTACTTC. This encodes CASSLEANYEQYF.

The chain recombines TRBV6-1 with TRBJ2-5; TRBD1 agrees at 7 bases. The J call may be wrong; the DNA end is better matched by TRBJ2-7. Germline values: CDR1 MNHNS, CDR2 SASEGT. CDR3 length: 14 residues. This chain's CDR3 is CASSEGDRSYEQYF. The DNA of the CDR3 is TGTGCCAGCAGTGAAGGGGACAGATCCTACGAGCAGTACTTC.

The V and J genes are TRBV11-1 and TRBJ2-7; the D is unclear. CDR1 and CDR2 from the germline V gene are SGHAT and FQDESV (reference sequence). V was cut by 3 bases and J by 0 bases, with 6 bases left in between. The CDR3 extends over 13 amino acids. CDR3 in DNA: TGTGCCAGCAGCTTCGGCAACTCCTACGAGCAGTACTTC. Protein: CASSFGNSYEQYF.

The chain is built from TRBV4-3 and TRBJ2-2; unclear D gene. Trimming pared 1 base from V and 6 bases from J, leaving 9 bases between. This CDR3 region has 14 residues. CDR1 and CDR2 from the germline V gene are LGHNA and YSLEER. CDR3 in amino acids: CASSQAQVSGELFF. The CDR3 DNA follows: TGCGCCAGCAGCCAAGCGCAGGTATCCGGGGAGCTGTTTTTT.

This chain's CDR3 is CASSPLTGNEQYF. The CDR3 nucleotides read TGCGCCAGCAGCCCTCTGACAGGGAATGAGCAGTACTTC. V gene TRBV5-1 combines with J gene TRBJ2-7; 7 bases match TRBD1. CDR1 and CDR2 from the germline V gene are SGHRS and YFSETQ. The CDR3 extends over 13 amino acids. After removal of 4 bases from V and 7 bases from J, the junction contained 8 bases not matched to a gene.

The genes are TRBV14 and TRBJ1-3, with a weak D call TRBD1 (5 bases). The CDR3 has 14 amino acids. Germline assignment: CDR1 SGHDN and CDR2 FVKESK. Trimming removed 5 bases at V and 0 bases at J, with 8 bases between. The CDR3 spells CASSYGTSGNTIYF. CDR3 coding DNA: TGTGCCAGCAGCTACGGGACCTCTGGAAACACCATATATTTT.

The chain uses TRBV9 and TRBJ2-7; no firm D call. The CDR3 totals 15 residues. The germline gives CDR1 SGDLS, CDR2 YYNGEE. V shed 1 base and J shed 2 bases, with 13 bases lying between them. The CDR3 reads CASSVSIGSTYEQYF. The CDR3, as DNA: TGTGCCAGCAGCGTATCAATAGGCAGTACCTACGAGCAGTACTTC.

The chain joins TRBV5-4 to TRBJ2-3, with a tentative D call TRBD2 (6 bases). CDR3 length equals 16 residues. V was trimmed by 4 bases and J by 2 bases, leaving 17 bases between them. From germline, CDR1 is SGHNT and CDR2 YYREEE (reference sequence). The CDR3 here is CASSPLTSGSTDTQYF. The CDR3 DNA sequence: TGTGCCAGCAGCCCTCTGACTAGTGGGTCCACAGATACGCAGTATTTT.

The V call is TRBV5-4, the J call TRBJ2-7, with 7 positions matching TRBD2. Germline CDR1 reads SGHNT; CDR2 reads YYREEE (reference sequence). CDR3 length: 15 residues. Losses at the gene ends were 2 bases for V and 2 bases for J; bases not matched to a gene: 7. The CDR3 here is CASSLITSDPYEQYF. The CDR3 nucleotides are TGTGCCAGCAGCTTAATCACTAGCGACCCCTACGAGCAGTACTTC.

The rearrangement uses TRBV7-9 and TRBJ1-4; 10 nucleotides line up with TRBD1. Germline-derived CDR1 and CDR2 are SEHNR and FQNEAQ (reference sequence). The CDR3 totals 14 residues. Germline trimming cut 5 bases from V and 5 bases from J; bases unmatched to any gene: 2. The CDR3 sequence is CASSPTGGNEKLFF. The CDR3 DNA reads TGTGCCAGCAGCCCGACAGGGGGCAATGAAAAACTGTTTTTT.

This rearrangement joins TRBV7-8 to TRBJ2-1; 13 bases map to TRBD2. CDR3 length: 19 residues. V shed 1 base, J shed 3 bases, and the junction held 9 bases outside the gene matches. Germline values: CDR1 SGHVS, CDR2 FQNEAQ. The CDR3 loop is CASSLDETSGRAYYNEQFF. CDR3 coding DNA: TGTGCCAGCAGCTTAGACGAAACTAGCGGGAGGGCCTACTACAATGAGCAGTTCTTC.

The chain carries TRBV7-6 and TRBJ2-3, with 11 bases aligning to TRBD2. The V and J ends lost 5 bases and 2 bases, in that order; junction bases with no gene match: 9. Germline lookup yields CDR1 SGHVS and CDR2 FNYEAQ. The CDR3 sequence is 17 residues long. The CDR3 region is CASSPRTSGGPTDTQYF. The DNA of the CDR3 is TGTGCCAGCAGCCCAAGAACTAGCGGGGGTCCCACAGATACGCAGTATTTT.

This chain links TRBV7-6 with TRBJ2-4, with D perhaps being TRBD1 or TRBD2 (6 bases each). V lost 1 base, J lost 1 base, and 17 bases lay in between. CDR1 is SGHVS, CDR2 FNYEAQ, per germline. The CDR3 has 18 amino acids. The CDR3 reads CASSLVTAGAGAKNIQYF. CDR3 bases: TGTGCCAGCAGCTTAGTTACGGCAGGGGCGGGGGCCAAAAACATTCAGTACTTC.

The rearrangement uses TRBV28 and TRBJ2-7; TRBD1 agrees at 9 bases. CDR3 length equals 15 residues. Germline trimming cut 5 bases from V and 7 bases from J; bases unmatched to any gene: 12. Germline V gene sequence: CDR1 MDHEN, CDR2 SYDVKM. The CDR3, as DNA: TGTGCCAGCAGTCAGCCGGGACAGGGCCCCATGGAGCAGTACTTC. Translated: CASSQPGQGPMEQYF.

The CDR3 coding sequence is TGTGCCAGCAGTGGGCGGGGCCTGAACACTGAAGCTTTCTTT. It codes for CASSGRGLNTEAFF. The V call is TRBV2, the J call TRBJ1-1; D might be TRBD1 (5 bases). CDR3 length: 14 amino acids. The V end was cut by 4 bases, the J end by 0 bases, with 9 bases between. Germline V gene data show CDR1 as SNHLY and CDR2 as FYNNEI.

The chain is built from TRBV15 and TRBJ1-2; 9 bases map to TRBD1. CDR1 is LNHNV and CDR2 is YYDKDF in the germline V gene (reference sequence). Losses at the gene ends were 4 bases for V and 3 bases for J; bases not matched to a gene: 3. The CDR3 spans 14 residues. This chain's CDR3 is CATSKDRGDYGYTF. CDR3 bases: TGTGCCACCAGCAAGGACAGGGGTGACTATGGCTACACCTTC.

A note on this clone: One base away lies a much larger clone, so this may be a sequencing read error. The sample holds other DNA sequences that translate to the same CDR3. CDR3 nucleotide sequence: TGTGCCAGCAGCTTGGGAGGGAACACTGAAGCTTTCTTT. Protein sequence: CASSLGGNTEAFF. V and J are TRBV5-4 and TRBJ1-1, with no clear D. The CDR3 is made up of 13 amino acids. Germline V lookup: CDR1 SGHNT, CDR2 YYREEE (reference sequence). The V and J ends lost 0 bases and 1 base respectively, with 4 bases between them.

The chain couples TRBV5-4 to TRBJ2-1, with no clear D. Germline CDR1 reads SGHNT; CDR2 reads YYREEE (reference sequence). Trimming took 4 bases from V and 6 from J, leaving 8 bases between them. This CDR3 contains 12 residues. This CDR3 reads CASSLLTNEQFF. In nucleotides, the CDR3 is TGTGCCAGCAGCCTACTAACCAATGAGCAGTTCTTC.

The J gene is TRBJ1-1, the V gene TRBV7-9, with D perhaps matching TRBD1 (6 bases). CDR3 size: 14 residues. V lost 8 bases and J 6 bases, leaving 19 bases between the germline ends. Germline CDR1 SEHNR, CDR2 FQNEAQ (reference sequence). The CDR3 coding sequence is TGTGCCAGCTCAAGGGTCACAGGGATCGCTGAAGCTTTCTTT. It codes for CASSRVTGIAEAFF.

This clone is medium-sized (0.01 to 0.1%) in the sample. The chain carries TRBV2 and TRBJ1-1; D might be TRBD1 (5 bases). Germline CDR1 and CDR2: SNHLY and FYNNEI. This CDR3 spans 14 amino acids. Trimming removed 4 bases from V and 3 bases from J, with 12 bases in between. CDR3 residues: CASSARREDTEAFF. The CDR3 DNA reads as TGTGCCAGCAGTGCTCGCAGGGAAGACACTGAAGCTTTCTTT. Using reference TRBV2 and TRBJ1-1 for the parts outside the CDR3, the full variable domain is EPEVTQTPSHQVTQMGQEVILRCVPISNHLYFYWYRQILGQKVEFLVSFYNNEISEKSEIFDDQFSVERPDGSNFTLKIRSTKLEDSAMYFCASSARREDTEAFFGQGTRLTVV.

The chain joins TRBV6-5 to TRBJ2-5, with D uncertain. CDR1 is MNHEY and CDR2 is SVGAGI in the germline V gene. The CDR3 covers 13 residues. Trimming removed 0 bases at V and 5 bases at J, with 7 bases between. As DNA, the CDR3 is TGTGCCAGCAGTTACTCGGATGGTGAGACCCAGTACTTC. Protein sequence: CASSYSDGETQYF.

This sequence joins TRBV19 and TRBJ2-5; 10 bases match TRBD1. The CDR3 is 18 amino acids. V was pared by 5 bases and J by 0 bases, with 12 bases of the junction left unmatched. The germline V gene has CDR1 LNHDA and CDR2 SQIVND (reference sequence). Written as DNA, the CDR3 is TGTGCCAGTAGTGCGCATCGAGGGACAGGGGAGAACCAAGAGACCCAGTACTTC. Its translation: CASSAHRGTGENQETQYF.

V and J are TRBV7-6 and TRBJ2-7; D uncertain. This CDR3 region has 13 residues. Germline CDR1 is SGHVS and CDR2 is FNYEAQ. Trimming took off 1 base at V and 2 bases at J, with 6 bases between the two ends. The CDR3, as DNA: TGTGCCAGCAGCTTAGGCCGGACCTACGAGCAGTACTTC. Amino acids: CASSLGRTYEQYF.

The chain recombines TRBV7-2 with TRBJ2-7, with no clear D. CDR3 length: 15 residues. Trimming removed 1 base from V and 2 bases from J, with 12 bases in between. Looked up from germline, CDR1 is SGHTA and CDR2 is FQGNSA. Here the CDR3 reads CASSLDFGLTYEQYF. The CDR3 bases are TGTGCCAGCAGCTTAGACTTCGGGCTGACCTACGAGCAGTACTTC.

CDR3 sequence (DNA): TGTGCCAGCAGCTTGGGACAGGATATCTACGAGCAGTACTTC. Translating gives CASSLGQDIYEQYF. The V gene is TRBV9, the J gene TRBJ2-7; 8 bases are shared with TRBD1. Germline V gives CDR1 SGDLS, CDR2 YYNGEE. V was pared by 4 bases and J by 3 bases, with 6 bases of the junction left unmatched. The CDR3 length is 14 residues. The full variable domain, completed using reference TRBV9 and TRBJ2-7, is DSGVTQTPKHLITATGQRVTLRCSPRSGDLSVYWYQQSLDQGLQFLIQYYNGEERAKGNILERFSAQQFPDLHSELNLSSLELGDSALYFCASSLGQDIYEQYFGPGTRLTVT.

The chain joins TRBV23-1 to TRBJ2-7, with D unresolved. TRBV23-1 is annotated as an ORF whose role is uncertain. The CDR3 covers 13 residues. V was trimmed by 10 bases and J by 0 bases, leaving 13 bases between them. The CDR3 DNA reads as TGCGCCACGTTTAGGCCCTACTCCTACGAGCAGTACTTC. Its translation: CATFRPYSYEQYF.

The chain uses TRBV27 and TRBJ2-7; 10 nucleotides line up with TRBD1. J was trimmed by 3 bases and V by 2 bases; bases with no gene match: 4. Germline V lookup: CDR1 MNHEY, CDR2 SMNVEV (reference sequence). The length of the CDR3 is 15 residues. The CDR3 sequence: CASSLAGTGVYEQYF. CDR3 coding DNA: TGTGCCAGCAGTTTAGCCGGGACAGGGGTCTACGAGCAGTACTTC.